These T cell receptor beta chains were read from a single sample in a study of CD8 T cells in ankylosing spondylitis. Using its own MiXCR run on the 5' RACE reads, TCRdb lists one record per CDR3 protein. This sample carries more than 300,000 distinct CDR3 sequences, 6.5% to 10% of them seen once, and the ten largest clones take about 14%. The sample consisted of blood, either unsorted or a sorted T cell fraction (not recorded which). All receptors derive from a male donor with ankylosing spondylitis. Each CDR3 is given with its conserved first and last residue.

j_call	v_call	cdr3_aa
TRBJ1-2	TRBV29-1	CSARQGSGYGYTF
TRBJ2-7	TRBV5-6	CASSFWTDFYEQYF
TRBJ1-2	TRBV12-3/TRBV12-4	CASSVRRESNGYTF
TRBJ2-1	TRBV2	CASSDSGGYNEQFF
TRBJ2-7	TRBV29-1	CSVDLTGSEQYF
TRBJ2-7	TRBV5-1	CASSFSYEQYF
TRBJ2-5	TRBV7-3	CASSLLAGQETQYF
TRBJ1-1	TRBV12-3/TRBV12-4	CASRGTVNTEAFF
TRBJ1-3	TRBV5-1	CASSPVVSGNTIYF
TRBJ1-1	TRBV29-1	CSTPGESTEAFF
TRBJ2-1	TRBV12-3/TRBV12-4	CANSFLRAYNEQFF
TRBJ1-3	TRBV11-3	CASSLGAIDSGNTIYF
TRBJ2-7	TRBV27	CASRPGLAGASEQYF
TRBJ2-5	TRBV5-6	CASSRAPGLPETQYF
TRBJ2-1	TRBV7-3	CASSLTPPAGRSNEQFF
TRBJ2-5	TRBV9	CASSKYQETQYF
TRBJ1-2	TRBV7-6	CASSLEGWGGYGYTF
TRBJ2-7	TRBV2	CASSDQGSWDEQYF
TRBJ1-2	TRBV7-2	CASSSRTGANYGYTF
TRBJ2-7	TRBV4-1	CASSQDRGRGYEQYF
TRBJ1-6	TRBV6-1	CASTPRTGRANSPLHF
TRBJ2-5	TRBV5-6	CASRGQGSGETQYF
TRBJ2-1	TRBV7-9	CASNPAGGQWGEQFF
TRBJ2-5	TRBV12-3/TRBV12-4	CASSLVEGQETQYF
TRBJ2-7	TRBV20-1	CSAQSSESYEQYF